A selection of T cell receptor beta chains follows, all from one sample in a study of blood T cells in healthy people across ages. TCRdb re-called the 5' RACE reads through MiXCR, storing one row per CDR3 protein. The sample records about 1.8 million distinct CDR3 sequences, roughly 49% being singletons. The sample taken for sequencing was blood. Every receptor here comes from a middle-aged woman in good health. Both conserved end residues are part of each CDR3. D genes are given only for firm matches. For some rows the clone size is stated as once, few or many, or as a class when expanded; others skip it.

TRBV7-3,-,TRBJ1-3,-,TGTGCCAGCAGCTTAAGTTCAGGGGAGGCTGGGAACACCATATATTTT,CASSLSSGEAGNTIYF
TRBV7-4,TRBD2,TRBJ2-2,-,TGTGCCGAAGACGGGCTAGCGGGGAATCACGGGGAGCTGTTTTTT,CAEDGLAGNHGELFF
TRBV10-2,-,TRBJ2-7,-,TGCGCCAGCAGGAACCCAGTGAGCTCCTACGAGCAGTACTTC,CASRNPVSSYEQYF
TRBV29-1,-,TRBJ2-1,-,TGCAGCGTTTACTCCTACAATAAGCAGTTCTTC,CSVYSYNKQFF
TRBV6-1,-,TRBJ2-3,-,TGTGCCAGTCGGGTGGGGATCAACACAGATACGCAGTATTTT,CASRVGINTDTQYF
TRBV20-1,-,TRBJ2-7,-,TGCAGTGCTCATTTCCAACACTACGAGCAGTACTTC,CSAHFQHYEQYF
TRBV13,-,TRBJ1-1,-,TGTGCCAGCAGCTCTGGGGTCGATATGAACACTGAAGCTTTCTTT,CASSSGVDMNTEAFF
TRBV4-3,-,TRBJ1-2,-,TGCGCCAGCAGCCAAGTGGGGGGGGCAACCTATGGCTACACCTTC,CASSQVGGATYGYTF
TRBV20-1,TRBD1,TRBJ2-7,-,TGCAGTGCTAGAGATCCTTGGCAGGGGGTCCACGAGCAGTACTTC,CSARDPWQGVHEQYF
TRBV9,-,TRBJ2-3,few,TGTGCCAGCAGCGCCAGCGGCGTTAGCACAGATACGCAGTATTTT,CASSASGVSTDTQYF
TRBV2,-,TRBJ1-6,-,TGTGCCAGCAGCCAGGGCGAGGCAAATTCACCCCTCCACTTT,CASSQGEANSPLHF
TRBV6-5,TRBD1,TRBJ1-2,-,TGTGCCAGCCAAAACAGGGGCGCGGGGGGCTACACCTTC,CASQNRGAGGYTF
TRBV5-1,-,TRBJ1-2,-,TGTGCCAGCAGCTTGAAAGGGTCGGGAAGCTATGGCTACACCTTC,CASSLKGSGSYGYTF
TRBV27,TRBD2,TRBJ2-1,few,TGTGCCACAAGCGGGGTCAGCAATGAGCAGTTCTTC,CATSGVSNEQFF
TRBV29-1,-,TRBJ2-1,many,TGCAGCGTTGATAACTACGGGGTTGAGCAGTTCTTC,CSVDNYGVEQFF
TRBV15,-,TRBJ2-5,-,TGTGCCACCAGCCAGATATGGGAGGACCAGGTACTCCAAGAGACCCAGTACTTC,CATSQIWEDQVLQETQYF
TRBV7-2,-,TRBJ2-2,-,TGTGCCAGCAGCTTATGGGGCAGGGGGAACACCGGGGAGCTGTTTTTT,CASSLWGRGNTGELFF
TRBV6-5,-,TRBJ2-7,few,TGTGCCAGCAGTACAGGACAGCTTGGGCAGTACTTC,CASSTGQLGQYF
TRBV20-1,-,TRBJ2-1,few,TGCAGTGCTCCCCGGGACAACCACAATGAGCAGTTCTTC,CSAPRDNHNEQFF
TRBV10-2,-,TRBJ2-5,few,TGCGCCAGCAGTGTATCTATACAAGAGACCCAGTACTTC,CASSVSIQETQYF
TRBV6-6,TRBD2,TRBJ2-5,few,TGTGCCAGCAGTCCTACTAGCGGGGGGGTAGAGACCCAGTACTTC,CASSPTSGGVETQYF
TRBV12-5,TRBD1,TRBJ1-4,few,TGTGCTAGTCCATCGGGACAGAATGAAAAACTGTTTTTT,CASPSGQNEKLFF
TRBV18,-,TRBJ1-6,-,TGTGCCAGCTCCCAAGACAGTAGCTCCTATAATTCACCCCTCCACTTT,CASSQDSSSYNSPLHF
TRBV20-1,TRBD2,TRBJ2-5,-,TGCAGTGCTCAGTCTCCAACTAGCGTTGGTGAGCAGTACTTC,CSAQSPTSVGEQYF
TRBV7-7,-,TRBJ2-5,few,TGTGCTAGCAGCTCATCCGGGGGGCTGGGGGAGACCCAGTACTTC,CASSSSGGLGETQYF